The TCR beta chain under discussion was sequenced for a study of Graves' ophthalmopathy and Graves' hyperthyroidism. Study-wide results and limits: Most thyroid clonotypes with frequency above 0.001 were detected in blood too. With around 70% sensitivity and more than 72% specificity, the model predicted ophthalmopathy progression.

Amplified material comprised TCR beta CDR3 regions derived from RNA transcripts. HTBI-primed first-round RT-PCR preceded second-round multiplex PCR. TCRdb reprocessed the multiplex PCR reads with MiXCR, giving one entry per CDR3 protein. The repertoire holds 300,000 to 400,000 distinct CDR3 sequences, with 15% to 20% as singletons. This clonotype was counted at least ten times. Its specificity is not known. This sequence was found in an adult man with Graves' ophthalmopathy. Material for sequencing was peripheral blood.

CDR3 DNA sequence: TGTGCCAGCAGTGAATCGGGCCAAAACTATGGCTACACCTTC. It translates to CASSESGQNYGYTF. The genes are TRBV6-1 and TRBJ1-2, with D hard to call. The CDR3 consists of 14 residues. V dropped 2 bases and J dropped 2 bases, with 9 bases sitting between them. The germline gives CDR1 MNHNS, CDR2 SASEGT.